The 15 T cell receptor beta chains below were found in one sample sequenced in a study of post-analysis software for immune sequencing data. Study-wide results and caveats: Comparison of patients with controls showed a handful of TRBV segments more frequent in patients, TRBV5-6, TRBV5-1 and TRBV20-1 among them.

No antigen has been assigned to these receptors. TCR beta cDNA libraries had unique molecular identifiers. TCRdb independently ran MiXCR on the PCR reads; one entry per CDR3 protein. The sample yields 740,000 or so distinct CDR3 sequences, about 53% seen once. Sequenced: blood. The receptors stem from a girl aged 10 to 17 with multiple sclerosis.

The V and J genes are TRBV12-5 and TRBJ2-1; TRBD1 might be the D (6 bases). Deletions cut 4 bases from V and 7 bases from J, with 17 bases between. In germline, CDR1 is LGHNT, CDR2 FRNRAP. CDR3 size: 15 residues. The CDR3 spells CASGSRAGDPNEQFF. In nucleotides, the CDR3 is TGTGCTAGTGGTTCGCGGGCAGGGGATCCGAATGAGCAGTTCTTC.

This sequence joins TRBV7-3 and TRBJ2-1; 8 positions match TRBD1. This CDR3 is built from 17 residues. The trim removed 5 bases at V and 7 bases at J, leaving 16 bases unmatched. Germline assignment: CDR1 SGHTA and CDR2 FQGTGA. As DNA, the CDR3 is TGTGCCAGCAGCGACACAGCGTCGGGACAGGCCTGGAATGAGCAGTTCTTC. This encodes CASSDTASGQAWNEQFF.

This chain links TRBV2 with TRBJ2-1; D is undetermined. The CDR3 loop spans 16 amino acids. V shed 8 bases and J shed 3 bases, with 20 bases lying between them. The germline CDR1 and CDR2 sequences are SNHLY and FYNNEI. The CDR3 nucleotides read TGTGCCAGCTTTAGCCGTCACAGCTACTTCTACAATGAGCAGTTCTTC. Its protein product is CASFSRHSYFYNEQFF.

V usage is TRBV5-1 and J usage is TRBJ2-4; 14 positions agree with TRBD2. V dropped 3 bases and J dropped 9; count of bases not matched to a gene: 14. The CDR3 has 18 residues. Germline CDR1 and CDR2: SGHRS and YFSETQ. This CDR3 reads CASSSPGTSGRPPSIQYF. Here the CDR3 DNA reads TGCGCCAGCAGCTCGCCCGGGACTAGCGGGAGACCCCCCTCCATTCAGTACTTC.

This clonotype has at least ten counts. This sequence joins TRBV15 and TRBJ1-2, with D tentatively TRBD1 (6 bases). Germline V gives CDR1 LNHNV, CDR2 YYDKDF (reference sequence). Trimming removed 2 bases at V and 5 bases at J, with 9 bases between. The CDR3 has 13 amino acids. In DNA form, the CDR3 reads TGTGCCACCAGCAGATGGGGACAATATGGCTACACCTTC. Protein: CATSRWGQYGYTF.

This clonotype occurred a few times. The rearrangement uses TRBV6-5 and TRBJ1-2, with no clear D. Trimming left V 2 bases short and J 5 bases short, with 12 bases between. The CDR3 consists of 14 residues. The germline V gene encodes CDR1 MNHEY and CDR2 SVGAGI. The CDR3 sequence is CASSYLYGEYGYTF. Written as DNA, the CDR3 is TGTGCCAGCAGTTACCTGTATGGTGAATATGGCTACACCTTC.

The genes are TRBV29-1 and TRBJ2-1; D is possibly TRBD2 (5 bases). This CDR3 has 15 residues. Germline values: CDR1 SQVTM, CDR2 ANQGSEA. V was shortened by 4 bases and J by 2 bases, with 15 bases between the two germline ends. The CDR3 region is CSVVMRARAYNEQFF. The CDR3 DNA sequence: TGCAGCGTTGTTATGAGGGCGAGGGCCTACAATGAGCAGTTCTTC.

V and J are TRBV7-9 and TRBJ2-1; tentative D call: TRBD1 (5 bases). The CDR3 sequence is 13 residues long. In germline, CDR1 is SEHNR, CDR2 FQNEAQ (reference sequence). V lost 5 bases and J 5 bases, leaving 10 bases between the germline ends. CDR3 sequence: CASSNPRDNEQFF. The CDR3 DNA reads TGTGCCAGCAGCAACCCCAGGGACAATGAGCAGTTCTTC.

J is TRBJ1-4 and V is TRBV7-9; tentative D call: TRBD1 (5 bases). The CDR3 has 16 amino acids. Germline V gene sequence: CDR1 SEHNR, CDR2 FQNEAQ (reference sequence). Trimming shortened V by 5 bases and J by 3 bases, and 16 bases separated the two germline ends. As DNA, the CDR3 is TGTGCCAGCAGCCGACCCGCGACAGACCCTAATGAAAAACTGTTTTTT. Amino acids: CASSRPATDPNEKLFF.

This clonotype was seen more than once but under ten times. The chain links TRBV6-5 to TRBJ1-5, with unresolved D. Germline V gives CDR1 MNHEY, CDR2 SVGAGI. Trimming stripped 2 bases from V and 1 base from J, with 6 bases between. This CDR3 contains 14 residues. CDR3 residues: CASSYGGSNQPQHF. The CDR3 bases are TGTGCCAGCAGTTACGGCGGGAGCAATCAGCCCCAGCATTTT.

This clonotype was detected only a few times. The rearrangement links TRBV29-1 to TRBJ1-4; a possible D gene is TRBD1 (5 bases). CDR3 length: 15 amino acids. Trimming shortened V by 4 bases and J by 8 bases, and 20 bases separated the two germline ends. Germline V gene data show CDR1 as SQVTM and CDR2 as ANQGSEA. CDR3 in amino acids: CSVVIPRQGGEKLFF. For the CDR3, the DNA is TGCAGCGTTGTGATTCCCCGGCAGGGTGGCGAAAAACTGTTTTTT.

The V call is TRBV5-4, the J call TRBJ2-5; D gene ambiguous. CDR1 is SGHNT, CDR2 YYREEE, per germline (reference sequence). CDR3 length: 15 residues. V was cut by 7 bases and J by 5 bases, with 21 bases left in between. The CDR3 DNA is TGTGCCAGCTCTGTGGGGTCGTCGGGTAGGGAGACCCAGTACTTC. Translation gives CASSVGSSGRETQYF.

The chain carries TRBV2 and TRBJ2-5; TRBD2 is a possible D gene (7 bases). CDR3 length: 15 residues. Germline V lookup: CDR1 SNHLY, CDR2 FYNNEI. Trimming cost V 2 bases and J 5 bases, with 15 bases left between them. The CDR3 coding sequence is TGTGCCAGCAGTGAATTGGGGGGGCGATTGGAGACCCAGTACTTC. Amino acids: CASSELGGRLETQYF.

The table lists this clonotype with a count of one. This rearrangement joins TRBV5-1 to TRBJ2-1; 9 bases map to TRBD2. The V segment lost 0 bases and the J segment 8 bases; nucleotides outside the gene matches: 6. The CDR3 extends over 15 amino acids. Germline V gives CDR1 SGHRS, CDR2 YFSETQ. For the CDR3, the DNA is TGCGCCAGCAGCTTGGATAGCGGGAGTAGGTATGAGCAGTTCTTC. It encodes CASSLDSGSRYEQFF.

The chain uses TRBV2 and TRBJ2-5, with unresolved D. The CDR3 totals 14 residues. Between the trimmed V and J ends, which lost 11 bases and 0 bases, there was a span of 16 bases. Germline values: CDR1 SNHLY, CDR2 FYNNEI. For the CDR3, the DNA is TGTGCCTCCGGACCGTCAAAACACCAAGAGACCCAGTACTTC. Its protein is CASGPSKHQETQYF.